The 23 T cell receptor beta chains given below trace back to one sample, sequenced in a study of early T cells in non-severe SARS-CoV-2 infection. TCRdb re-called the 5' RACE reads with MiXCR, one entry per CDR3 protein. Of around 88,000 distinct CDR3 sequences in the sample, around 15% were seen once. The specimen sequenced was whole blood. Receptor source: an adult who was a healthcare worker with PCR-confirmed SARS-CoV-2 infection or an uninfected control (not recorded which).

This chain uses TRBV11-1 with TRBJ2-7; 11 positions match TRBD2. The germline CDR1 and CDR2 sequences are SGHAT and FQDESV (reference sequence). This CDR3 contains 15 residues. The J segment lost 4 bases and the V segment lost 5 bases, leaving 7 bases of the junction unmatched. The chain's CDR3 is CASSIDGTSGYEQYF. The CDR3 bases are TGTGCCAGCAGCATCGACGGGACTAGCGGTTACGAGCAGTACTTC.

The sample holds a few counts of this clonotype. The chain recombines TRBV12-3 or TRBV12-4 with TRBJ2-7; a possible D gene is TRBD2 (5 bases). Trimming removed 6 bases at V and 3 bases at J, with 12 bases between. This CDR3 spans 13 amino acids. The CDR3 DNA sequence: TGTGCCAGCAGGCCCAGAGGGAACTACGAGCAGTACTTC. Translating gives CASRPRGNYEQYF.

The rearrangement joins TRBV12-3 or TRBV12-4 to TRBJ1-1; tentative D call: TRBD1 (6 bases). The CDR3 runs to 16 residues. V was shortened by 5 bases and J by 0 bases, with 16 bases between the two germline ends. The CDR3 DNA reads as TGTGCCAGCAGTGCCGGGACACCGCCTATGAACACTGAAGCTTTCTTT. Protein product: CASSAGTPPMNTEAFF.

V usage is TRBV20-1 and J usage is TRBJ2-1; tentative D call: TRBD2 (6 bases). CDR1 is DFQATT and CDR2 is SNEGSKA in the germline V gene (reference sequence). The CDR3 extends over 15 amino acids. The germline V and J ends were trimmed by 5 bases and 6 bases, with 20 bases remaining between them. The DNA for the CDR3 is TGCAGTGCTGAAACCGGGACTTACCAGAGCAATGAGCAGTTCTTC. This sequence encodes CSAETGTYQSNEQFF.

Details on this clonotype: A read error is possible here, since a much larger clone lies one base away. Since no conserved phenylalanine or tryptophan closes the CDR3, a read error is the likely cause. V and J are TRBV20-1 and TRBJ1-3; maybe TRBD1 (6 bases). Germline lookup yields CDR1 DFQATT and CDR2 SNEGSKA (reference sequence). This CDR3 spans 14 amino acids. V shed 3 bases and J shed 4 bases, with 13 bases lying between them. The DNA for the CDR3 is TGCAGTGCTAGCCCTGGACAGTACGGAAACACCATATATCTT. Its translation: CSASPGQYGNTIYL.

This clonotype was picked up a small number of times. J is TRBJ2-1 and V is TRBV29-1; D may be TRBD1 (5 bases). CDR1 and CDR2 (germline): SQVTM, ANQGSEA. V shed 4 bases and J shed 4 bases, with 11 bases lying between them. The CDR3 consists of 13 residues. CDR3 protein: CSVGTTGYNEQFF. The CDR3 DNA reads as TGCAGCGTTGGGACAACTGGGTACAATGAGCAGTTCTTC.

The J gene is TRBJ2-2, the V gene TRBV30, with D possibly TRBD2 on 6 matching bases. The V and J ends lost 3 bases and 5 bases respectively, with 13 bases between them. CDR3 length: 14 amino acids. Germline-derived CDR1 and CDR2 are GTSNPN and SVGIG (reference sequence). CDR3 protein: CAWRRLGITGELFF. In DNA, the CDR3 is TGTGCCTGGAGACGACTAGGGATTACCGGGGAGCTGTTTTTT.

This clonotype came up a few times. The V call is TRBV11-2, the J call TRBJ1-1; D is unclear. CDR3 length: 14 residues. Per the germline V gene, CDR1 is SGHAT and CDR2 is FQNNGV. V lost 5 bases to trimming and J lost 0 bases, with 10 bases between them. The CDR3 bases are TGTGCCAGCAGCAGGGAGTTAATGAACACTGAAGCTTTCTTT. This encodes CASSRELMNTEAFF.

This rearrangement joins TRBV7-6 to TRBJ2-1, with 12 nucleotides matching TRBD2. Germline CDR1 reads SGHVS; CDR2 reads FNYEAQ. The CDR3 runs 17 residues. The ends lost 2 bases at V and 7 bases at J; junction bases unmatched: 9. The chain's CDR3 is CASSLLATSGSSNEQFF. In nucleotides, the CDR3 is TGTGCCAGCAGCTTACTAGCGACTAGCGGGAGCTCAAATGAGCAGTTCTTC. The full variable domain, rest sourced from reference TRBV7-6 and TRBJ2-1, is GAGVSQSPRYKVTKRGQDVALRCDPISGHVSLYWYRQALGQGPEFLTYFNYEAQQDKSGLPNDRFSAERPEGSISTLTIQRTEQRDSAMYRCASSLLATSGSSNEQFFGPGTRLTVL.

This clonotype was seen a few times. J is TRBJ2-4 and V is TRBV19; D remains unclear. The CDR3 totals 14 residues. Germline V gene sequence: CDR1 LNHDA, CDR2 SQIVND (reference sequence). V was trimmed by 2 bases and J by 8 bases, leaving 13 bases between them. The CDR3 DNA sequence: TGTGCCAGTAGTATATGGAATTTAGAGTACATTCAGTACTTC. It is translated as CASSIWNLEYIQYF.

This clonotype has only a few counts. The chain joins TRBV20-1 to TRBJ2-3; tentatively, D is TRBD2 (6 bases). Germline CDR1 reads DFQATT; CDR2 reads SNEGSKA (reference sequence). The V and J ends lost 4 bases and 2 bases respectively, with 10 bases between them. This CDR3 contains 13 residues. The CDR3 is CSAKGLNTDTQYF. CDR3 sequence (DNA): TGCAGTGCTAAGGGACTTAACACAGATACGCAGTATTTT.

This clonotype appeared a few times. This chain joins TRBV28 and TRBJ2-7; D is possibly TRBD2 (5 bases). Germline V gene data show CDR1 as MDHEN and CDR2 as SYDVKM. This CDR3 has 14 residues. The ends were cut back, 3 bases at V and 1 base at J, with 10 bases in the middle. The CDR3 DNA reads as TGTGCCAGCAGTTTTAGAGGGATTTCCTACGAGCAGTACTTC. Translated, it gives CASSFRGISYEQYF. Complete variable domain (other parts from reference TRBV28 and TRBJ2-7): DVKVTQSSRYLVKRTGEKVFLECVQDMDHENMFWYRQDPGLGLRLIYFSYDVKMKEKGDIPEGYSVSREKKERFSLILESASTNQTSMYLCASSFRGISYEQYFGPGTRLTVT.

The CDR3 spells CASSFNLAGGPDTQYF. CDR3 nucleotides: TGTGCCAGCAGTTTTAACCTAGCGGGAGGGCCAGATACGCAGTATTTT. V and J are TRBV27 and TRBJ2-3; 12 bases map to TRBD2. Germline values: CDR1 MNHEY, CDR2 SMNVEV (reference sequence). The CDR3 has 16 amino acids. The V gene end was trimmed by 3 bases and the J gene end by 4 bases; junction bases not matched to a gene: 5.

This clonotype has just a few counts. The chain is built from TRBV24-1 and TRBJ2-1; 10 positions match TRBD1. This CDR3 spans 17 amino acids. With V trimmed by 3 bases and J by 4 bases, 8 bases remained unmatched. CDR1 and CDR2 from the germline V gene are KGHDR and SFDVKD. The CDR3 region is CATSDAAGQGIYNEQFF. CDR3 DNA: TGTGCCACCAGTGATGCCGCGGGACAGGGGATATACAATGAGCAGTTCTTC.

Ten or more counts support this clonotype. CDR3 protein: CSARAFRTSGVYEQYF. The CDR3 nucleotides are TGCAGTGCTAGAGCATTTCGGACTAGCGGGGTCTACGAGCAGTACTTC. This rearrangement joins TRBV20-1 to TRBJ2-7; 12 positions agree with TRBD2. The CDR3 spans 16 residues. Germline trimming cut 1 base from V and 3 bases from J; bases unmatched to any gene: 7. Per germline, CDR1 DFQATT and CDR2 SNEGSKA (reference sequence).

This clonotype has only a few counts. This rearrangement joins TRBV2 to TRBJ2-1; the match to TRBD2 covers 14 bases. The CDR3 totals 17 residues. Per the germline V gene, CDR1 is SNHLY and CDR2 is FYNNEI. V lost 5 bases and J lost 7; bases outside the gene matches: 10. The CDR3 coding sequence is TGTGCCAGCAGTTTACCGGGACTAGCGGGGGTGGGGAATGAGCAGTTCTTC. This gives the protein CASSLPGLAGVGNEQFF.

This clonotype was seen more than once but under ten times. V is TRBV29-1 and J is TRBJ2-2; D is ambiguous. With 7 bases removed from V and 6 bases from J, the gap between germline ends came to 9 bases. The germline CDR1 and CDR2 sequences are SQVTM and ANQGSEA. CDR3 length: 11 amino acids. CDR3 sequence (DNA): TGCAGCGGAGTTCTGGCCGGGGAGCTGTTTTTT. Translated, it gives CSGVLAGELFF.

The DNA for the CDR3 is TGTGCCAGCCTAGGGGACCCTAGCGGGACAGACTCCTACAATGAGCAGTTCTTC. It is translated as CASLGDPSGTDSYNEQFF. The chain is built from TRBV7-9 and TRBJ2-1, with TRBD2 identical over 9 bases. This CDR3 has 18 amino acids. V dropped 8 bases and J dropped 0; count of bases not matched to a gene: 14. Germline V gene data show CDR1 as SEHNR and CDR2 as FQNEAQ (reference sequence).

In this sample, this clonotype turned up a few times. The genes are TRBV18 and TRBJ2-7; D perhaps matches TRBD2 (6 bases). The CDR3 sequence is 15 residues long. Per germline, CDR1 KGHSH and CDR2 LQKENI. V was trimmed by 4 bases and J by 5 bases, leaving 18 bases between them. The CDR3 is CASSQAPGLWDEQYF. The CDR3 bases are TGTGCCAGCTCACAAGCACCGGGACTGTGGGACGAGCAGTACTTC.

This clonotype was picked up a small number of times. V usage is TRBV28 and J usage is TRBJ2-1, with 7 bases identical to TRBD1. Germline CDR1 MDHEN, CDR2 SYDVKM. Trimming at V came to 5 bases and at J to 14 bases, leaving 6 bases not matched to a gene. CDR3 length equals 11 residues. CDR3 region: CASSIRDSEFF. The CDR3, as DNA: TGTGCCAGCAGTATCCGGGACAGTGAGTTCTTC.

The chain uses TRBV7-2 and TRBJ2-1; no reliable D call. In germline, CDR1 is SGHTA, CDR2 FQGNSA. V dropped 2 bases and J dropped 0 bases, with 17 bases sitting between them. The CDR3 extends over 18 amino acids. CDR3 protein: CASSLSGRTTGSYNEQFF. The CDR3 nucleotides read TGTGCCAGCAGCTTATCCGGAAGGACCACCGGCTCCTACAATGAGCAGTTCTTC. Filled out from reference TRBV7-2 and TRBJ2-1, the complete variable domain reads GAGVSQSPSNKVTEKGKDVELRCDPISGHTALYWYRQSLGQGLEFLIYFQGNSAPDKSGLPSDRFSAERTGGSVSTLTIQRTQQEDSAVYLCASSLSGRTTGSYNEQFFGPGTRLTVL.

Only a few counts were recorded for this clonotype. CDR3 bases: TGTGCCAGCAGCCAGGAGGGCGGCCAAAGGGATCAGCCCCAGCATTTT. Residues: CASSQEGGQRDQPQHF. The gene calls are TRBV4-2 and TRBJ1-5; no clear D gene. The CDR3 sequence is 16 residues long. Looked up from germline, CDR1 is LGHNA and CDR2 is YNFKEQ. V was cut by 3 bases and J by 5 bases, with 17 bases left in between.

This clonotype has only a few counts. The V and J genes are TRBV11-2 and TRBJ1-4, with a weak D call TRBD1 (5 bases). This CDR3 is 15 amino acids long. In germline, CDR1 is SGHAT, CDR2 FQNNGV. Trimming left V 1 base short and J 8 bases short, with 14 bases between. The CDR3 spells CASSLARGVGEKLFF. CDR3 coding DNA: TGTGCCAGCAGCTTAGCCCGGGGGGTCGGAGAAAAACTGTTTTTT.